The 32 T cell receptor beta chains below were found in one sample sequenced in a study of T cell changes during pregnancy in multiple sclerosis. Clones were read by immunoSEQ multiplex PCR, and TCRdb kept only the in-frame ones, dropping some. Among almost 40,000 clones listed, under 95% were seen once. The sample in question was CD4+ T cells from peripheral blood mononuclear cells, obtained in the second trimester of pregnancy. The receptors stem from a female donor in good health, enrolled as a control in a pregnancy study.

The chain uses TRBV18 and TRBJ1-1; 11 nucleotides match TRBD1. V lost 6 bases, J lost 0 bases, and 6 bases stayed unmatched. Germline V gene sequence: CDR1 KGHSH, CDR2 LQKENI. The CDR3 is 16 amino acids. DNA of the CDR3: TGTGCCAGCTCGCCAGGACAGGGGGCAATGAACACTGAAGCTTTCTTT. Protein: CASSPGQGAMNTEAFF.

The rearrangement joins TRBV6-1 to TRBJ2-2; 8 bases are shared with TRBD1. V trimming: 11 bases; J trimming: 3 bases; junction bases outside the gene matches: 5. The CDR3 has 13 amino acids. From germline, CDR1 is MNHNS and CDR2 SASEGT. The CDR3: CACRTGYTGELFF. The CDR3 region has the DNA TGTGCCTGTCGGACAGGGTACACCGGGGAGCTGTTTTTT.

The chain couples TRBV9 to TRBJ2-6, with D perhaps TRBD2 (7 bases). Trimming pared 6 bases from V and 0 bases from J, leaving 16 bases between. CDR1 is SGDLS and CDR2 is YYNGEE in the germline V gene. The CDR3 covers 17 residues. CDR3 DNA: TGTGCCAGCAAGGGGGGGTCCCCCCTCTCTGGGGCCAACGTCCTGACTTTC. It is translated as CASKGGSPLSGANVLTF.

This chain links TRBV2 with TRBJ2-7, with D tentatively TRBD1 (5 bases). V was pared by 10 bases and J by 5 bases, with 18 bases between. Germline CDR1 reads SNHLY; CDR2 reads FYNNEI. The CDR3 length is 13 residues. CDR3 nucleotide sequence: TGTGCCAACCGGAGACAGTTCTTGAACGAGCAGTACTTC. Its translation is CANRRQFLNEQYF.

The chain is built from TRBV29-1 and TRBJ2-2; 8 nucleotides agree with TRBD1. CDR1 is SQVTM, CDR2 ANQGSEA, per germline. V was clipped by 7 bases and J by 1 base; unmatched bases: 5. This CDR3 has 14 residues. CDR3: CSALQGGNTGELFF. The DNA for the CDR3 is TGCAGCGCCTTACAGGGGGGGAACACCGGGGAGCTGTTTTTT.

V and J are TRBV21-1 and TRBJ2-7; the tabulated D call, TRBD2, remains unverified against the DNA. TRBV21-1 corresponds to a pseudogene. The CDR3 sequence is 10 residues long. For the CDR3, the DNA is TGTGCCAGCAGCAAGATCCTCGGGGACTTC. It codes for CASSKILGDF.

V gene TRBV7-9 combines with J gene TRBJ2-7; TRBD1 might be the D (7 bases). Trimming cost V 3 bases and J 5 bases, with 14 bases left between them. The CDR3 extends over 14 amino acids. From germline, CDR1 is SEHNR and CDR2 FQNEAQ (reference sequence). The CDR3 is CASSFQGGGDEQYF. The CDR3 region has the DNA TGTGCCAGCAGCTTCCAGGGGGGCGGTGACGAGCAGTACTTC. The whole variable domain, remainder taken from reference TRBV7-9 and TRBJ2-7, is DTGVSQNPRHKITKRGQNVTFRCDPISEHNRLYWYRQTLGQGPEFLTYFQNEAQLEKSRLLSDRFSAERPKGSFSTLEIQRTEQGDSAMYLCASSFQGGGDEQYFGPGTRLTVT.

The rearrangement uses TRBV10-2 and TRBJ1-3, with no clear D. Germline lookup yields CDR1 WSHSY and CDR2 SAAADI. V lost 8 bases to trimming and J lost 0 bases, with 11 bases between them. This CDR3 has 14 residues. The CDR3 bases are TGCGCCAGCCGCGGGTCAGTCTCTGGAAACACCATATATTTT. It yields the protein CASRGSVSGNTIYF.

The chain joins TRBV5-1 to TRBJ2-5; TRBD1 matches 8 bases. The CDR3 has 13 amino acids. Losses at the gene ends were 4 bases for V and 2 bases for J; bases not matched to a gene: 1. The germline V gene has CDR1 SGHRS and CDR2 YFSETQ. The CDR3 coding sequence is TGCGCCAGCAGCCGGGACAGGCAAGAGACCCAGTACTTC. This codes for CASSRDRQETQYF.

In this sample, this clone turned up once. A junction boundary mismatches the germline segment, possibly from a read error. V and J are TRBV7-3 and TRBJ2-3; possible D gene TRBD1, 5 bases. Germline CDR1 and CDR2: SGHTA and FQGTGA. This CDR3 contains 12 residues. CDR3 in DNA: TGTGCCAGCAGCTTAGACACAGGTACGCAGTATTTT. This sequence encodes CASSLDTGTQYF. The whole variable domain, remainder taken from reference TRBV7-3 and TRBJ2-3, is GAGVSQTPSNKVTEKGKYVELRCDPISGHTALYWYRQSLGQGPEFLIYFQGTGAADDSGLPNDRFFAVRPEGSVSTLKIQRTERGDSAVYLCASSLDTGTQYFGPGTRLTVL.

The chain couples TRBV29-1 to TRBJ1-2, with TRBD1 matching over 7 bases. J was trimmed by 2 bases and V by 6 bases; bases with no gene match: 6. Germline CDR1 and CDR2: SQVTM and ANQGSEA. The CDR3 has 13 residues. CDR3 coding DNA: TGCAGCGTCGGGGACAGACAGAACTATGGCTACACCTTC. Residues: CSVGDRQNYGYTF.

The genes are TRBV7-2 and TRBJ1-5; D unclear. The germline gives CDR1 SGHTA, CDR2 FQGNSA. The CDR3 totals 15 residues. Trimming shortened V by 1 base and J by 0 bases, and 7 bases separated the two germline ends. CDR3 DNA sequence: TGTGCCAGCAGCTTAGGACTGAATAGCAATCAGCCCCAGCATTTT. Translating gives CASSLGLNSNQPQHF.

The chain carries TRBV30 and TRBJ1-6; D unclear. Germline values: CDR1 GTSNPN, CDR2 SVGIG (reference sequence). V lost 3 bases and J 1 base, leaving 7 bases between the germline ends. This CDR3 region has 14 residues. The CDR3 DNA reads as TGTGCCTGGAGCGCTCAGTCCTATAATTCACCCCTCCACTTT. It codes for CAWSAQSYNSPLHF.

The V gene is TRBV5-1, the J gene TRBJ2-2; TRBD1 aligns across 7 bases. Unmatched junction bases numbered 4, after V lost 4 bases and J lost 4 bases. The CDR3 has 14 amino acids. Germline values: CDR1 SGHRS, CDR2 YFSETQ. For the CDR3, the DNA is TGCGCCAGCAGCCCGACAGGGACCACCGGGGAGCTGTTTTTT. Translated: CASSPTGTTGELFF.

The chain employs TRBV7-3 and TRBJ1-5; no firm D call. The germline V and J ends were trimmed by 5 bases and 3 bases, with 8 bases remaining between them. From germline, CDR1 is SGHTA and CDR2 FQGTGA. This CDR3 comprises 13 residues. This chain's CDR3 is CASSPNTNQPQHF. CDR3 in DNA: TGTGCCAGCAGCCCGAACACCAATCAGCCCCAGCATTTT.

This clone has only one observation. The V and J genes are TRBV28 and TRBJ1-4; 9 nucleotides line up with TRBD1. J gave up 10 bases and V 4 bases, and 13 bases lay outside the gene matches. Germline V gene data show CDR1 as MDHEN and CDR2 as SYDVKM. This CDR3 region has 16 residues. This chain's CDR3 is CASSSKATGGRGKLFF. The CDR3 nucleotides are TGTGCCAGCAGTTCAAAAGCCACAGGGGGCCGGGGAAAACTGTTTTTT. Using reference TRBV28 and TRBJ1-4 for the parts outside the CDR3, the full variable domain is DVKVTQSSRYLVKRTGEKVFLECVQDMDHENMFWYRQDPGLGLRLIYFSYDVKMKEKGDIPEGYSVSREKKERFSLILESASTNQTSMYLCASSSKATGGRGKLFFGSGTQLSVL.

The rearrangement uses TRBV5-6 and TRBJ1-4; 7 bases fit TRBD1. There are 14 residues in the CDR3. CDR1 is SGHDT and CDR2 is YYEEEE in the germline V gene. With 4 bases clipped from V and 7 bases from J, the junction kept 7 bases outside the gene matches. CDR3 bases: TGTGCCAGCAGCCGAACAGGGGCGGGTGAAAAACTGTTTTTT. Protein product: CASSRTGAGEKLFF.

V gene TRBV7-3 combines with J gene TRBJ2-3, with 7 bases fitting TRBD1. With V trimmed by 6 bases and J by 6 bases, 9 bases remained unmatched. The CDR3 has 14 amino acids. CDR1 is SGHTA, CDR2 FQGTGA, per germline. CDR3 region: CASRLNRDSDTQYF. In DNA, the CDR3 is TGTGCCAGCAGACTTAACCGGGACAGCGATACGCAGTATTTT.

Here the CDR3 reads CSAVLRGVGETQYF. The CDR3 coding sequence is TGCAGCGCCGTCCTCAGGGGCGTAGGAGAGACCCAGTACTTC. The chain uses TRBV29-1 and TRBJ2-5, with D possibly being TRBD1 (6 bases). Per the germline V gene, CDR1 is SQVTM and CDR2 is ANQGSEA. The CDR3 is made up of 14 amino acids. Deletions cut 7 bases from V and 4 bases from J, with 19 bases between. Using reference TRBV29-1 and TRBJ2-5 for the parts outside the CDR3, the full variable domain is SAVISQKPSRDICQRGTSLTIQCQVDSQVTMMFWYRQQPGQSLTLIATANQGSEATYESGFVIDKFPISRPNLTFSTLTVSNMSPEDSSIYLCSAVLRGVGETQYFGPGTRLLVL.

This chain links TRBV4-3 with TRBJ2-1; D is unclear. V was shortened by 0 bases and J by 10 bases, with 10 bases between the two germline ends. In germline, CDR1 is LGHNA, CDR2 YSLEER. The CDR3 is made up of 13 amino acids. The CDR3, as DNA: TGCGCCAGCAGCCAAGATTCGGGTGGGGAGCAGTTCTTC. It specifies CASSQDSGGEQFF.

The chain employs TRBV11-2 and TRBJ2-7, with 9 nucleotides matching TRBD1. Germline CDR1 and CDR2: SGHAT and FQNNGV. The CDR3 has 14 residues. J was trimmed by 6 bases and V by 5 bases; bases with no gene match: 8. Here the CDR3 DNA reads TGTGCCAGCAGCCAAGGGACAGGGAAAGTCGAGCAGTACTTC. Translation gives CASSQGTGKVEQYF.

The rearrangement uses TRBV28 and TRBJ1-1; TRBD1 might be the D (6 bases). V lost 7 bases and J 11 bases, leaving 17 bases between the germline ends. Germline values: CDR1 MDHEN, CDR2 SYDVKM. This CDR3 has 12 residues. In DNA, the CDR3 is TGTGCCAGCAAGGTTCTACACAGGGAGGCTTTCTTT. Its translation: CASKVLHREAFF.

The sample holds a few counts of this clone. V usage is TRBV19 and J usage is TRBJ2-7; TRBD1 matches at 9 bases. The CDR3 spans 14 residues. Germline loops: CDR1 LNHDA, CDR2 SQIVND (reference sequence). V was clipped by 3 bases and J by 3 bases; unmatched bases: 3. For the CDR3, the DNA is TGTGCCAGTAGTATCGGGGGACAGGGCTACGAGCAGTACTTC. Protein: CASSIGGQGYEQYF.

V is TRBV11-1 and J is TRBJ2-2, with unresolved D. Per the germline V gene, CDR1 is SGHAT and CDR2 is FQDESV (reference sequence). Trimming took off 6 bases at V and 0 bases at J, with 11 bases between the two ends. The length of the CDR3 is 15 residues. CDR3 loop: CASRNLPSNTGELFF. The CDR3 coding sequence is TGTGCCAGCAGAAACCTACCCTCGAACACCGGGGAGCTGTTTTTT.

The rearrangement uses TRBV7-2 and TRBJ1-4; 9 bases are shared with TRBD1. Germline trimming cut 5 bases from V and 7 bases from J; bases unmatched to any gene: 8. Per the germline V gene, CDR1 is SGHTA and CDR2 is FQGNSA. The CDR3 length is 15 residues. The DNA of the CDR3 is TGTGCCAGCAGCCGCCGGGACAGGGAAGGTGAAAAACTGTTTTTT. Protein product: CASSRRDREGEKLFF.

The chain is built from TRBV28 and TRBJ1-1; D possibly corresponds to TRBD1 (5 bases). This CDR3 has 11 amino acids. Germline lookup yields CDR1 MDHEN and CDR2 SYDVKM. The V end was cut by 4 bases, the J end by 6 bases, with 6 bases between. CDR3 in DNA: TGTGCCAGCAGTTCCAGGGCTGAAGCTTTCTTT. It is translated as CASSSRAEAFF.

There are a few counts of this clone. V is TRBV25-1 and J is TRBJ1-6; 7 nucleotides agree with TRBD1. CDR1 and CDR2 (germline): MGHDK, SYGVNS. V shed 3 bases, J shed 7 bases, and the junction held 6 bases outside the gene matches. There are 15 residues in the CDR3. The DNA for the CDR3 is TGTGCCAGCAGTGAGGAAACAGGGGTCAATTCACCCCTCCACTTT. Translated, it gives CASSEETGVNSPLHF.

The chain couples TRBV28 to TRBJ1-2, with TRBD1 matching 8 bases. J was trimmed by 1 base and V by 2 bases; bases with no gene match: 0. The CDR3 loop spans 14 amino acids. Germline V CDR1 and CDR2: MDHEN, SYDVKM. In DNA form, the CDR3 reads TGTGCCAGCAGTTTAGACAGGGGTAACTATGGCTACACCTTC. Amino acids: CASSLDRGNYGYTF.

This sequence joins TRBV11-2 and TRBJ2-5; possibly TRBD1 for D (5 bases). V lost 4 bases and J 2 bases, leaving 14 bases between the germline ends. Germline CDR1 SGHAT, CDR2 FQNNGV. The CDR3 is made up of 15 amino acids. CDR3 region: CASSSRRTSQETQYF. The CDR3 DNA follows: TGTGCCAGCAGCTCAAGGCGGACATCGCAAGAGACCCAGTACTTC.

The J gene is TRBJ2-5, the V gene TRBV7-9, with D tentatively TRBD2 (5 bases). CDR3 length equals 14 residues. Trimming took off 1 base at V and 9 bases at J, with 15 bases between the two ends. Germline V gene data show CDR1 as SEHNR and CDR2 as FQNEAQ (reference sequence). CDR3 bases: TGTGCCAGCAGCTTAGGCCAGGCGCTCGGGGCCCAGTACTTC. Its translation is CASSLGQALGAQYF.

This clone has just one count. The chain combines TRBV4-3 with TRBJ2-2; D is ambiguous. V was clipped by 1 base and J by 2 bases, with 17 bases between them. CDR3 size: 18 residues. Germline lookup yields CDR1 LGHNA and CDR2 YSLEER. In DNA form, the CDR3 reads TGCGCCAGCAGCCAAGTACCCCCTCTGGCGACAAACACCGGGGAGCTGTTTTTT. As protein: CASSQVPPLATNTGELFF.

The CDR3 spells CASRSLRGAGMSSPLHF. The CDR3, as DNA: TGTGCCAGCAGGTCCCTTCGCGGGGCCGGGATGAGTTCACCCCTCCACTTT. This chain uses TRBV11-1 with TRBJ1-6; perhaps TRBD1 as D (5 bases). V was shortened by 6 bases and J by 9 bases, with 24 bases between the two germline ends. In germline, CDR1 is SGHAT, CDR2 FQDESV (reference sequence). The CDR3 extends over 17 amino acids.